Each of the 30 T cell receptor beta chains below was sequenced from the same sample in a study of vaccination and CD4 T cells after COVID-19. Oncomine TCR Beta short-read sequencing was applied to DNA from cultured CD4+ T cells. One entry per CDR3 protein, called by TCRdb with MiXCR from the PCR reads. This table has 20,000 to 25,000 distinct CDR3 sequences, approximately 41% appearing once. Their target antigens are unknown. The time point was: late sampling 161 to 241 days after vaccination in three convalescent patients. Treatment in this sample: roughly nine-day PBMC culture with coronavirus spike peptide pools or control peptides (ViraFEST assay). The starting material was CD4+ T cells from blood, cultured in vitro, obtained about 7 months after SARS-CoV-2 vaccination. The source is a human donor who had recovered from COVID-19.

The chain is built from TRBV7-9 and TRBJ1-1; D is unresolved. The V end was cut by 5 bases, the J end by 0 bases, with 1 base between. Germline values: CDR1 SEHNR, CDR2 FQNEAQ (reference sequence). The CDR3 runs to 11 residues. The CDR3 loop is CASSLNTEAFF. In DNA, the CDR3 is TGTGCCAGCAGCCTGAACACTGAAGCTTTCTTT.

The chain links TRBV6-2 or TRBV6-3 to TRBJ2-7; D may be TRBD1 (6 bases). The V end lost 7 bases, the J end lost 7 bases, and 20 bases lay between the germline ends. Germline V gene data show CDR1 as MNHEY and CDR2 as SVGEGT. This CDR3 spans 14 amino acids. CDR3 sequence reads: CASNQATGQGEQYF. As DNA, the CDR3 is TGTGCCAGCAACCAGGCGACAGGTCAGGGAGAGCAGTACTTC.

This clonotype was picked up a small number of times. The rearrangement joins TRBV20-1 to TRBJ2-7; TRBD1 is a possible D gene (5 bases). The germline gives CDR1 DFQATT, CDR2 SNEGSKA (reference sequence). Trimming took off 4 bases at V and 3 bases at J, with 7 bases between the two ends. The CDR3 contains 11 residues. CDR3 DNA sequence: TGCAGTGCTACCAGGGTCTACGAGCAGTACTTC. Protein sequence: CSATRVYEQYF.

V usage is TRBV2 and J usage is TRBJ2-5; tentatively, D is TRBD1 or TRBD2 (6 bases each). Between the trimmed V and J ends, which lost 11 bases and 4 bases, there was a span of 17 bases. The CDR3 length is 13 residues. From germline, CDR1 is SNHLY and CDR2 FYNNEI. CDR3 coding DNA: TGTGCCGGAAGGGGGACTGGGGTAGAGACCCAGTACTTC. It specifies CAGRGTGVETQYF.

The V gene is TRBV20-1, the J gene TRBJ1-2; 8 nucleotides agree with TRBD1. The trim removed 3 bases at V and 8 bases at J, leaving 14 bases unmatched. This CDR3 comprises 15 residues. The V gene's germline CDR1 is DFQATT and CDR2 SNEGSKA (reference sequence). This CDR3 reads CSASQELQGAGGYTF. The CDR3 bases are TGCAGTGCTAGCCAGGAGCTTCAGGGGGCGGGGGGCTACACCTTC.

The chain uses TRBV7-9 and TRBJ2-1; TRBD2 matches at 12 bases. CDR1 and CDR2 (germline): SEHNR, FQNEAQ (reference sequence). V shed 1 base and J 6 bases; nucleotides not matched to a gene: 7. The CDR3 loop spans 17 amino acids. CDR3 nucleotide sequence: TGTGCCAGCAGCTTAGAGGTACTAGCGGGAGGACTCAATGAGCAGTTCTTC. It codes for CASSLEVLAGGLNEQFF.

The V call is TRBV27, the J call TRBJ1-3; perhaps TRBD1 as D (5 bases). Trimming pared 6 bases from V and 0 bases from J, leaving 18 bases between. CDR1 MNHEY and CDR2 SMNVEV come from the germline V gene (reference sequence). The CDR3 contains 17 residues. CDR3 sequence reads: CASSPTWDRTSGNTIYF. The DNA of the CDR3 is TGTGCCAGCAGCCCCACGTGGGACCGAACCTCTGGAAACACCATATATTTT.

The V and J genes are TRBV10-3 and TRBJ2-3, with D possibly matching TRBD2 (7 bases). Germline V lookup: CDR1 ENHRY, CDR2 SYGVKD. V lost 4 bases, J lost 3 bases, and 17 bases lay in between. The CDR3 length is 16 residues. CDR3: CAISGLGGARTDTQYF. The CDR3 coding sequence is TGTGCCATCAGTGGGCTAGGGGGGGCAAGGACAGATACGCAGTATTTT.

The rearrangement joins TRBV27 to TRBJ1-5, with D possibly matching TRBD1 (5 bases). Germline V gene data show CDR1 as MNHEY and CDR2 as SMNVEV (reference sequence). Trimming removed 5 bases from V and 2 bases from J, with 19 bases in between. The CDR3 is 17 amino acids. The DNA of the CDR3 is TGTGCCAGCAGTCCATTGGGGGTGCAGGCTGGCAATCAGCCCCAGCATTTT. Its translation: CASSPLGVQAGNQPQHF.

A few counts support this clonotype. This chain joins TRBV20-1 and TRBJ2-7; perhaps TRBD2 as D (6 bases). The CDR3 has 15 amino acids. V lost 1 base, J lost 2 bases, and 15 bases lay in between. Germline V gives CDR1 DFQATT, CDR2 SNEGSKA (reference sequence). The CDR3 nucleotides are TGCAGTGCTAGAGCCCCCGCTCTAGCGCCCTACGAGCAGTACTTC. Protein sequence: CSARAPALAPYEQYF.

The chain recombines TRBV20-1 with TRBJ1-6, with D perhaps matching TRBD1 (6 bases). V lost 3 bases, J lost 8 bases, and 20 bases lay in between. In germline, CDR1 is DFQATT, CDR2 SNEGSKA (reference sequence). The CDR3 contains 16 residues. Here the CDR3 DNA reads TGCAGTGCTAGTTTCAAGGCTGGCAGGGGAGATTCACCCCTCCACTTT. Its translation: CSASFKAGRGDSPLHF.

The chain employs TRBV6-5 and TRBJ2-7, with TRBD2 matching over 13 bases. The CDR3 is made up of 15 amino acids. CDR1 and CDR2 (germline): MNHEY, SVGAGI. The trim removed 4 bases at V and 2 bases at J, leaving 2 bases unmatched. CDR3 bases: TGTGCCAGCAGTTCCGGGACTAGCGGGACCTACGAGCAGTACTTC. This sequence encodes CASSSGTSGTYEQYF.

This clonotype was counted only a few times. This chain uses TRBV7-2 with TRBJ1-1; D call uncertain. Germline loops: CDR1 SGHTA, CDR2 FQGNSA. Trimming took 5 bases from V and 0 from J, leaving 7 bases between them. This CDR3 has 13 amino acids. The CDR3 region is CASSPGMNTEAFF. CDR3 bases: TGTGCCAGCAGCCCCGGGATGAACACTGAAGCTTTCTTT.

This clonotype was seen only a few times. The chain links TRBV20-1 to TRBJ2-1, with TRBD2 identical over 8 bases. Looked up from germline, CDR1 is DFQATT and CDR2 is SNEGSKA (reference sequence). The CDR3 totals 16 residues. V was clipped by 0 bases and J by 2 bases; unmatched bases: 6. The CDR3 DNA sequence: TGCAGTGCTAGAGAAAGCGGGAGAGGTGCCTACAATGAGCAGTTCTTC. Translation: CSARESGRGAYNEQFF.

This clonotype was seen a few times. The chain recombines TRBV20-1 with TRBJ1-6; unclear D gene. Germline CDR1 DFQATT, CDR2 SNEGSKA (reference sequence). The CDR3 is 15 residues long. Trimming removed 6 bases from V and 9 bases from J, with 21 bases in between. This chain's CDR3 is CSARRPNIGFSPLHF. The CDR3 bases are TGCAGTGCGAGAAGGCCCAACATCGGGTTTTCACCCCTCCACTTT.

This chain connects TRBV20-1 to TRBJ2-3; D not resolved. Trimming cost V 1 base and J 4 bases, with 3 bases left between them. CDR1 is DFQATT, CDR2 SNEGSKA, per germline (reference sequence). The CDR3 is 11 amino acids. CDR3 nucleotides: TGCAGTGCTAGAGCGCCAGATACGCAGTATTTT. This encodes CSARAPDTQYF.

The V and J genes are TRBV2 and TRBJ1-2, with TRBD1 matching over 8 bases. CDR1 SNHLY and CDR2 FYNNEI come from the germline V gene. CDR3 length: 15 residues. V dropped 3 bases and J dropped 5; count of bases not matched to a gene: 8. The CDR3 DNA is TGTGCCAGCAGTGATCTGGCAGGGGGCCGATATGGCTACACCTTC. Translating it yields CASSDLAGGRYGYTF.

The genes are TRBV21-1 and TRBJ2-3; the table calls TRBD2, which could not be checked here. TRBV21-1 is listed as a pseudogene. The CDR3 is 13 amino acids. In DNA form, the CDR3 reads TGTGCCAGCACCGGACTAGTGGCAGATACGCAGTATTTT. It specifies CASTGLVADTQYF.

Here the CDR3 DNA reads TGTGCCAGCAGCCAGGGGCTAGGCACTGAAGCTTTCTTT. It is translated as CASSQGLGTEAFF. V is TRBV7-3 and J is TRBJ1-1, with D perhaps TRBD1 (6 bases). CDR3 size: 13 residues. Trimming took 5 bases from V and 4 from J, leaving 11 bases between them. Germline V lookup: CDR1 SGHTA, CDR2 FQGTGA.

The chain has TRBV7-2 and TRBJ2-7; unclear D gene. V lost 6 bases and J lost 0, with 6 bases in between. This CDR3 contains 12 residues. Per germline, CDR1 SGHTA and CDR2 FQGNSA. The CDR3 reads CASSSNSYEQYF. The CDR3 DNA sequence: TGTGCCAGCAGTTCGAACTCCTACGAGCAGTACTTC.

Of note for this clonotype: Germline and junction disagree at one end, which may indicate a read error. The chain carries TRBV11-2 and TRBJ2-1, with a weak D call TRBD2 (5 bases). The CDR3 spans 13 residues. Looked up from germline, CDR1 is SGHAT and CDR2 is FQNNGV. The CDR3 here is CASSLDHGVSRVF. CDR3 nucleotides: TGTGCCAGCAGCTTAGATCACGGGGTCAGTAGGGTCTTC.

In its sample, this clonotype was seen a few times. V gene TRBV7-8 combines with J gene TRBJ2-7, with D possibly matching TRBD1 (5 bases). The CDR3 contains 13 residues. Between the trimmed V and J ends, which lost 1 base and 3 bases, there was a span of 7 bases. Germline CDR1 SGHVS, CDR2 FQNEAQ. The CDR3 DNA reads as TGTGCCAGCAGCTTAGATAGGGGCTACGAGCAGTACTTC. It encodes CASSLDRGYEQYF.

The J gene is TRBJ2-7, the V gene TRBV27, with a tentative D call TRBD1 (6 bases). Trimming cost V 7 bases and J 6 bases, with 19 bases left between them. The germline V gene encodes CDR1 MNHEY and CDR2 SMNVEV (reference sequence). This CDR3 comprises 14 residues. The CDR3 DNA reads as TGTGCCAGCAACAACAGGGCAGGAGATGGCGAGCAGTACTTC. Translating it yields CASNNRAGDGEQYF.

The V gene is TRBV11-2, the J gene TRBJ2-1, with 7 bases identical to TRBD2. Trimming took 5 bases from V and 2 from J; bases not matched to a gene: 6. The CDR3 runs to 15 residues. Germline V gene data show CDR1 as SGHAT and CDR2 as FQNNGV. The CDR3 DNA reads TGTGCCAGCAGCCGGGGGGACTTTGCCTACAATGAGCAGTTCTTC. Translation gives CASSRGDFAYNEQFF. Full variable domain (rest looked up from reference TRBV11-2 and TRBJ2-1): EAGVAQSPRYKIIEKRQSVAFWCNPISGHATLYWYQQILGQGPKLLIQFQNNGVVDDSQLPKDRFSAERLKGVDSTLKIQPAKLEDSAVYLCASSRGDFAYNEQFFGPGTRLTVL.

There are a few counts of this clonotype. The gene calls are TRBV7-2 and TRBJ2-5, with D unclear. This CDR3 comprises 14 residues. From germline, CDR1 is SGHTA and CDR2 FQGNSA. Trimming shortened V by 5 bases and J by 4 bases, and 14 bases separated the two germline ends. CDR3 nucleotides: TGTGCCAGCAGCCGGGTCCGCGCTGGAGAGACCCAGTACTTC. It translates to CASSRVRAGETQYF.

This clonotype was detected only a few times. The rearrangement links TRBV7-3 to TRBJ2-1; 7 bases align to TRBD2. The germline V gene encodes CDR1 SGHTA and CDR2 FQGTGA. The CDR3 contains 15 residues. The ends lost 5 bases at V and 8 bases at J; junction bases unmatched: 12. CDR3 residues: CASSPRKAGVYEQFF. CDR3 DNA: TGTGCCAGCAGCCCACGGAAGGCGGGAGTTTATGAGCAGTTCTTC.

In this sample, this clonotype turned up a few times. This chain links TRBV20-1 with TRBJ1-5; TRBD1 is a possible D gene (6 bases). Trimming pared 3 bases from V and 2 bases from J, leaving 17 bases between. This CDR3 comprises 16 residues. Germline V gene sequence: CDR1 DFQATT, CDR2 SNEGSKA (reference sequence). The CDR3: CSASPVGGFGNQPQHF. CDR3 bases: TGCAGTGCTAGTCCGGTCGGGGGCTTTGGCAATCAGCCCCAGCATTTT.

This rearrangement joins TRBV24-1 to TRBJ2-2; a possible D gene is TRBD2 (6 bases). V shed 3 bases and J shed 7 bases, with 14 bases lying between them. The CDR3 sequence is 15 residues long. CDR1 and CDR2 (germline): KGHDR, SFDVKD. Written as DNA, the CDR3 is TGTGCCACCAGTGATAGGAGGGGCACCCTCGGGGAGCTGTTTTTT. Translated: CATSDRRGTLGELFF.

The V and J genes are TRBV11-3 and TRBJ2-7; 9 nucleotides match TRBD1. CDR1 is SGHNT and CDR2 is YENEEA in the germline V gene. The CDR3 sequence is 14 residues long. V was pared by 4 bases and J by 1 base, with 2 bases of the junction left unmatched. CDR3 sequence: CASSSGQGSYEQYF. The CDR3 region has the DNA TGTGCCAGCAGCTCGGGACAGGGTTCCTACGAGCAGTACTTC.

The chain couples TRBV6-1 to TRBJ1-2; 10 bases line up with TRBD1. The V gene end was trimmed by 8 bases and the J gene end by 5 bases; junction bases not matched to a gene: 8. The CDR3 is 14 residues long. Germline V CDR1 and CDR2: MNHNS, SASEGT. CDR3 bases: TGTGCCAGCCGGGTTGACAGGGGGCTTTATGGCTACACCTTC. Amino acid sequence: CASRVDRGLYGYTF.